Following are 28 T cell receptor beta chains from one sample sequenced in a study of blood T cells in healthy people across ages. The use of a sample-barcoded 5' primer and a J-beta primer mix characterized a second PCR of about 6 to 11 cycles. TCRdb processed the 5' RACE reads anew with MiXCR; each CDR3 protein has one entry. The sample has about 720,000 distinct CDR3 sequences, roughly 20% seen once. The specimen was blood. Receptors were obtained from a man aged 70 or older in good health.

The chain employs TRBV25-1 and TRBJ2-3, with D possibly called TRBD1 or TRBD2 (5 bases each). The V end lost 2 bases, the J end lost 0 bases, and 9 bases lay between the germline ends. The CDR3 runs 15 residues. From germline, CDR1 is MGHDK and CDR2 SYGVNS. The CDR3 protein is CASSEIWDSTDTQYF. The DNA of the CDR3 is TGTGCCAGCAGTGAAATTTGGGACAGCACAGATACGCAGTATTTT.

This sequence joins TRBV6-5 and TRBJ2-7; 9 nucleotides line up with TRBD2. V trimming: 6 bases; J trimming: 2 bases; junction bases outside the gene matches: 8. The germline CDR1 and CDR2 sequences are MNHEY and SVGAGI. The CDR3 extends over 15 amino acids. CDR3 sequence (DNA): TGTGCCAGCAGCCTTAGCGGGAGAGGAACCTACGAGCAGTACGTC. It is translated as CASSLSGRGTYEQYV.

This clonotype was observed a handful of times. This rearrangement joins TRBV28 to TRBJ2-5; D may be TRBD1 (6 bases). The CDR3 spans 15 residues. Trimming removed 6 bases at V and 3 bases at J, with 17 bases between. Per the germline V gene, CDR1 is MDHEN and CDR2 is SYDVKM. This CDR3 is CASRAEGRGEETQYF. The CDR3 bases are TGTGCCAGCAGAGCCGAGGGCAGGGGTGAAGAGACCCAGTACTTC.

The chain couples TRBV2 to TRBJ2-3; no clear D. CDR3 length: 12 amino acids. Trimming took off 3 bases at V and 5 bases at J, with 6 bases between the two ends. Per the germline V gene, CDR1 is SNHLY and CDR2 is FYNNEI. The CDR3 is CASSELGDTQYF. In nucleotides, the CDR3 is TGTGCCAGCAGTGAGCTGGGAGATACGCAGTATTTT.

This clonotype was seen a handful of times. The V gene is TRBV20-1, the J gene TRBJ1-2, with 8 nucleotides matching TRBD1. CDR1 and CDR2 from the germline V gene are DFQATT and SNEGSKA (reference sequence). V shed 3 bases and J 4 bases; nucleotides not matched to a gene: 4. The CDR3 sequence is 13 residues long. The CDR3 loop reads CSARVRGLYGYTF. CDR3 bases: TGCAGTGCTAGGGTCAGGGGGCTCTATGGCTACACCTTC.

This clonotype has more than one count but fewer than ten. The chain is built from TRBV25-1 and TRBJ1-1, with D unresolved. The germline gives CDR1 MGHDK, CDR2 SYGVNS. The CDR3 length is 14 residues. The germline V and J ends were trimmed by 6 bases and 4 bases, with 15 bases remaining between them. CDR3 bases: TGTGCCAGCAGATTGAGCTTAGAGGGCACTGAAGCTTTCTTT. Amino acids: CASRLSLEGTEAFF.

This clonotype was detected only a few times. The chain has TRBV6-5 and TRBJ1-5; D unresolved. Germline V CDR1 and CDR2: MNHEY, SVGAGI. The CDR3 totals 13 residues. V was shortened by 2 bases and J by 6 bases, with 8 bases between the two germline ends. CDR3 loop: CASSYRESQPQHF. CDR3 nucleotide sequence: TGTGCCAGCAGTTACAGGGAGTCTCAGCCCCAGCATTTT.

This clonotype was seen a few times. The chain is built from TRBV11-2 and TRBJ1-1; D might be TRBD1 (5 bases). The CDR3 sequence is 18 residues long. The V gene lost 1 base and the J gene lost 2 bases, with 20 bases spanning the gap. Germline assignment: CDR1 SGHAT and CDR2 FQNNGV. CDR3 sequence (DNA): TGTGCCAGCAGCTTAGCCATTGCGTGGGTCAGGGAAAACACTGAAGCTTTCTTT. Amino acids: CASSLAIAWVRENTEAFF.

The rearrangement joins TRBV6-2 or TRBV6-3 to TRBJ1-5, with a possible D match to TRBD1 (5 bases). The CDR3 length is 14 residues. Germline loops: CDR1 MNHEY, CDR2 SVGEGT. The V end was cut by 1 base, the J end by 3 bases, with 7 bases between. DNA for the CDR3: TGTGCCAGCAGTTACTGGGGCCCCAATCAGCCCCAGCATTTT. Amino acids: CASSYWGPNQPQHF.

In its sample, this clonotype was seen a few times. For the CDR3, the DNA is TGCAGTGCTTCCCCGGGACCCCGGGGGGAGACCCAGTACTTC. Protein product: CSASPGPRGETQYF. The rearrangement joins TRBV20-1 to TRBJ2-5; D possibly corresponds to TRBD2 (6 bases). There are 14 residues in the CDR3. Trimming left V 5 bases short and J 5 bases short, with 18 bases between. Germline V gene lookup returns CDR1 DFQATT and CDR2 SNEGSKA (reference sequence).

The rearrangement uses TRBV18 and TRBJ2-1; 8 positions match TRBD2. V lost 3 bases, J lost 7 bases, and 5 bases stayed unmatched. This CDR3 is 14 amino acids long. CDR1 is KGHSH, CDR2 LQKENI, per germline. The CDR3 DNA follows: TGTGCCAGCTCACCGGGACTAGATACGAATGAGCAGTTCTTC. Its protein is CASSPGLDTNEQFF.

This clonotype was seen a few times. The rearrangement links TRBV4-1 to TRBJ1-5; D not resolved. This CDR3 spans 15 amino acids. From germline, CDR1 is MGHRA and CDR2 YSYEKL. Trimming removed 4 bases at V and 0 bases at J, with 10 bases between. The CDR3 DNA reads as TGCGCCAGCAGCCGGTCAGTAGATAGCAATCAGCCCCAGCATTTT. Protein: CASSRSVDSNQPQHF.

This chain links TRBV20-1 with TRBJ2-7; no clear D. The V end was cut by 3 bases, the J end by 3 bases, with 6 bases between. The CDR3 is 11 amino acids. Germline CDR1 is DFQATT and CDR2 is SNEGSKA (reference sequence). CDR3 bases: TGCAGTGCTAGTCGTCACTACGAGCAGTACTTC. This gives the protein CSASRHYEQYF.

V usage is TRBV7-3 and J usage is TRBJ2-2; a possible D gene is TRBD1 (5 bases). The CDR3 loop spans 16 amino acids. Germline CDR1 and CDR2: SGHTA and FQGTGA. Trimming removed 1 base at V and 1 base at J, with 10 bases between. The CDR3 here is CASSLRGFENTGELFF. In DNA form, the CDR3 reads TGTGCCAGCAGCTTAAGGGGCTTCGAGAACACCGGGGAGCTGTTTTTT.

The genes are TRBV10-3 and TRBJ2-7; no definite D call. V was cut by 8 bases and J by 0 bases, with 8 bases left in between. Germline V gives CDR1 ENHRY, CDR2 SYGVKD. The CDR3 contains 12 residues. CDR3 region: CAIGYSSYEQYF. CDR3 bases: TGTGCCATCGGGTATAGCTCCTACGAGCAGTACTTC.

The chain is built from TRBV20-1 and TRBJ2-2; 11 bases match TRBD2. Losses at the gene ends were 5 bases for V and 6 bases for J; bases not matched to a gene: 5. This CDR3 has 14 residues. Germline loops: CDR1 DFQATT, CDR2 SNEGSKA (reference sequence). The CDR3 sequence: CSAVIAGGPGELFF. CDR3 DNA: TGCAGTGCTGTAATAGCGGGGGGGCCCGGGGAGCTGTTTTTT.

The table lists this clonotype with a few counts. The gene calls are TRBV12-3 or TRBV12-4 and TRBJ1-4; possible D gene TRBD1, 6 bases. V was pared by 0 bases and J by 12 bases, with 17 bases between. The CDR3 has 15 residues. This CDR3 reads CASSLAQGTASELFF. DNA of the CDR3: TGTGCCAGCAGTTTAGCGCAGGGGACGGCCTCGGAACTGTTTTTT.

Only a few counts were recorded for this clonotype. The genes are TRBV24-1 and TRBJ2-1, with D unresolved. The V gene's germline CDR1 is KGHDR and CDR2 SFDVKD. The CDR3 has 17 amino acids. Trimming pared 3 bases from V and 1 base from J, leaving 15 bases between. The DNA of the CDR3 is TGTGCCACCAGTGATCAAGTGGGCACTGGATCCTACAATGAGCAGTTCTTC. This codes for CATSDQVGTGSYNEQFF.

Only a few counts were recorded for this clonotype. The J gene is TRBJ2-7, the V gene TRBV27; tentative D call: TRBD1 (5 bases). Germline V gene sequence: CDR1 MNHEY, CDR2 SMNVEV (reference sequence). This CDR3 has 15 residues. The V and J ends lost 5 bases and 3 bases respectively, with 17 bases between them. The CDR3 sequence is CASSLGASFLYEQYF. DNA of the CDR3: TGTGCCAGCAGTCTTGGGGCCTCCTTTCTCTACGAGCAGTACTTC.

This clonotype was detected a few times. The V and J genes are TRBV7-9 and TRBJ1-3; D gene uncertain. Germline V lookup: CDR1 SEHNR, CDR2 FQNEAQ (reference sequence). The CDR3 consists of 14 residues. Trimming removed 3 bases at V and 4 bases at J, with 10 bases between. The CDR3, as DNA: TGTGCCAGCAGCTTCTCCACGGGAGGAAACACCATATATTTT. Protein: CASSFSTGGNTIYF. Combining the CDR3 with reference TRBV7-9 and TRBJ1-3 gives the whole variable domain DTGVSQNPRHKITKRGQNVTFRCDPISEHNRLYWYRQTLGQGPEFLTYFQNEAQLEKSRLLSDRFSAERPKGSFSTLEIQRTEQGDSAMYLCASSFSTGGNTIYFGEGSWLTVV.

The rearrangement joins TRBV5-1 to TRBJ2-1; D unresolved. The CDR3 contains 15 residues. Germline V gene data show CDR1 as SGHRS and CDR2 as YFSETQ. The germline V and J ends were trimmed by 1 base and 8 bases, with 16 bases remaining between them. Here the CDR3 reads CASSLSGQRVDEQFF. As DNA, the CDR3 is TGCGCCAGCAGCTTGTCGGGCCAGCGTGTCGATGAGCAGTTCTTC.

This clonotype was detected a few times. This chain links TRBV5-1 with TRBJ2-5; possibly TRBD1 for D (6 bases). The end of the DNA aligns better with TRBJ2-7, so the J call may be wrong. The CDR3 runs to 15 residues. Germline values: CDR1 SGHRS, CDR2 YFSETQ. The CDR3 nucleotides read TGCGCCAGCAGCTTAAATCCGGACAGCTCCTACGAGCAGTACTTC. The encoded protein is CASSLNPDSSYEQYF.

The chain is built from TRBV11-2 and TRBJ2-5; D is undetermined. In germline, CDR1 is SGHAT, CDR2 FQNNGV. The V end lost 1 base, the J end lost 6 bases, and 12 bases lay between the germline ends. The CDR3 contains 14 residues. CDR3 sequence (DNA): TGTGCCAGCAGCTTAGCTAGAAATTTACAGACCCAGTACTTC. This codes for CASSLARNLQTQYF. The whole variable domain, filled in from reference TRBV11-2 and TRBJ2-5, reads EAGVAQSPRYKIIEKRQSVAFWCNPISGHATLYWYQQILGQGPKLLIQFQNNGVVDDSQLPKDRFSAERLKGVDSTLKIQPAKLEDSAVYLCASSLARNLQTQYFGPGTRLLVL.

In this sample, this clonotype turned up a few times. J is TRBJ2-3 and V is TRBV5-1, with 8 bases identical to TRBD2. V trimming: 0 bases; J trimming: 2 bases; junction bases outside the gene matches: 8. Germline CDR1 reads SGHRS; CDR2 reads YFSETQ. This CDR3 has 17 residues. Written as DNA, the CDR3 is TGCGCCAGCAGCTTGGGGGTTAGCGGGGACAACACAGATACGCAGTATTTT. It is translated as CASSLGVSGDNTDTQYF.

This chain uses TRBV20-1 with TRBJ2-1; D not certain. The CDR3 extends over 13 amino acids. Between the trimmed V and J ends, which lost 6 bases and 4 bases, there was a span of 13 bases. CDR1 and CDR2 (germline): DFQATT, SNEGSKA (reference sequence). The CDR3 DNA sequence: TGCAGTGCCGACGGTCCAGAATACAATGAGCAGTTCTTC. Protein: CSADGPEYNEQFF.

This clonotype was picked up many times. The chain combines TRBV12-3 or TRBV12-4 with TRBJ1-2; D is possibly TRBD1 (5 bases). The CDR3 length is 13 residues. Trimming removed 2 bases at V and 4 bases at J, with 8 bases between. The CDR3 reads CASSLTGTYGYTF. As DNA, the CDR3 is TGTGCCAGCAGTTTAACGGGGACCTATGGCTACACCTTC.

V usage is TRBV20-1 and J usage is TRBJ1-1; 7 nucleotides align to TRBD1. The CDR3 totals 17 residues. The V segment lost 4 bases and the J segment 0 bases; nucleotides outside the gene matches: 14. Per the germline V gene, CDR1 is DFQATT and CDR2 is SNEGSKA (reference sequence). DNA of the CDR3: TGCAGTGCTATCGTTGGGACAGTATCTTTCATGAACACTGAAGCTTTCTTT. It encodes CSAIVGTVSFMNTEAFF.

V is TRBV20-1 and J is TRBJ1-1; maybe TRBD1 (5 bases). The CDR3 totals 14 residues. The V and J ends lost 0 bases and 2 bases respectively, with 10 bases between them. CDR1 and CDR2 (germline): DFQATT, SNEGSKA (reference sequence). Here the CDR3 DNA reads TGCAGTGCTAGAGAACCCAGGGCCAACACTGAAGCTTTCTTT. Its protein product is CSAREPRANTEAFF.